This T cell receptor (beta chain) stems from a study of T cells after yellow fever vaccination (dated by TCRdb to about 2019). Context from the whole study: The SMART-Seq v4 Ultra Low Input RNA kit was used to prepare libraries from fractions with low cell numbers. To follow T-cell clones before and after primary and booster YFV17D yellow fever vaccination, bulk TCR alpha and beta repertoires were sequenced over time. Blood was drawn at multiple timepoints before and after primary and secondary immunization, with bulk PBMC replicates and cell subsets isolated. Two healthy male donors, one aged 18 to 29 and one aged 30 to 40 years, made up the cohort.

Broader findings and caveats from the paper: Most clones expanded after primary vaccination (approximately 97% of CD4 and around nine tenths of CD8) were re-detected after the booster, suggesting that broad memory maintenance occurred. A small share of clonotypes occurred in both CD4 and CD8 compartments, likely arising from convergent recombination. Because only two donors were included in the study, the extent to which the findings can be generalized is limited. Compared with the primary T-cell response, the secondary T-cell response was faster but weaker, reaching its peak on day 5 rather than on day 15. Computational filtering was needed because FACS-sorted repertoires could contain abundant contaminating clonotypes from the bulk population.

The treatment or condition label here, explained by the study, means: live attenuated yellow fever vaccine strain. At each blood-draw timepoint, two biological replicates of bulk PBMCs were obtained. PBMCs were isolated from peripheral blood using a standard Ficoll-Paque protocol. TriZol was used to extract RNA from bulk PBMCs, from CD4 and CD8 fractions, and from dextramer-positive and dextramer-negative fractions. TCR cDNA was synthesized by 5'RACE template switching, which introduced a universal primer site and unique molecular identifiers. Priming of cDNA synthesis was performed from both the TCR alpha and TCR beta constant segments. Library amplification used two PCR steps, and the second PCR step added sample barcodes and sequencing adapters. Sequencing of libraries was done on Illumina HiSeq 2500 (2x100 bp) or NovaSeq (2x150 bp). Per the original workflow: Demultiplexing of reads and collapsing into UMI consensus sequences were performed with MIGEC, and V(D)J alignment was carried out with MiXCR. Using edgeR on replicate PBMC samples, clonotypes were called vaccine-responding if FDR was below 0.01 and the log2 fold change was above 5 up to day 15. CD4 or CD8 identity was assigned to each bulk clonotype according to whether the clonotype was present at higher abundance in the sequenced CD4 repertoire or the sequenced CD8 repertoire. Clones were called with MiXCR by TCRdb after fastp trimmed the public reads at Q25, and only in-frame beta chains were retained. Under each unique CDR3 protein, matching rows form one entry showing the most common genes and DNA. TCRdb assigned the V and J calls; the authors' analysis was not used. The sample includes approximately 580,000 distinct CDR3 sequences, with less than 20% observed a single time. Around a sixth of the sample is in the top ten clones.

The CDR3 has 15 amino acids, counting the end cysteine and phenylalanine. The kept DNA is CDR3 alone, 45 bases in frame from the first base. The germline V gene sets CDR1 to SNHLY and CDR2 to FYNNEI. Here V drops 6 bases and J drops 6 bases, and the junction holds 12 bases not matched to any gene. On this clonotype: The antigen it recognizes is unknown. The sample holds no much larger clone one base away, and base qualities are not on file.

The sequence derives from a man younger than 35 who received the YFV17D yellow fever vaccine. The sample in question was PBMCs, obtained more than 4 days after the first yellow fever vaccination. The sequence joins TRBV2 to TRBJ2-3; 7 nucleotides in the junction match TRBD1. The CDR3 reads CASSVDRPRRDTQYF. The nucleotide sequence reads as follows: TGTGCCAGCAGCGTGGACAGGCCGCGTCGGGATACGCAGTATTTT.